One and the same sample provided the 22 T cell receptor beta chains below, sequenced in a study of T cell clusters in autoimmune cytopenias. Some 38,000 genome equivalents of blood DNA were amplified for TRB. TRB was amplified by touch-down multiplex PCR, primer pools A and B combined. TCRdb reanalyzed the multiplex PCR reads and collapses them to one entry per CDR3 protein, without DNA. The sample's table shows some 7,000 distinct CDR3 sequences. Sequences were obtained from peripheral blood. Receptors were obtained from a human donor with an autoimmune cytopenia or autoimmune hepatitis (not recorded which).

By frequency, this clonotype registers medium-sized (0.01 to 0.1%). This chain joins TRBV6-5 and TRBJ1-5; there is no DNA to check the TCRdb D call of TRBD1. The CDR3 has 15 residues. Germline V gives CDR1 MNHEY, CDR2 SVGAGI. The CDR3 sequence is CASSTGGLGNQPQHF.

This clonotype ranks as medium-sized in terms of frequency. The chain combines TRBV20-1 with TRBJ2-1; TCRdb's D gene call, TRBD2, goes unchecked for lack of DNA. The CDR3 sequence is 15 residues long. CDR1 is DFQATT, CDR2 SNEGSKA, per germline (reference sequence). CDR3: CSATGIGGRFNEQFF.

This clonotype is identified as medium-sized (0.01 to 0.1%) from frequency. The V gene is TRBV12-3 or TRBV12-4, the J gene TRBJ1-1. The length of the CDR3 is 14 residues. CDR3 amino acids: CASSLGTSDTEAFF.

J is TRBJ2-3 and V is TRBV5-4; without DNA, the TCRdb call of TRBD1 cannot be checked. The length of the CDR3 is 16 residues. CDR1 and CDR2 from the germline V gene are SGHNT and YYREEE (reference sequence). CDR3 loop: CASSLAVDSATDTQYF. The complete variable domain, with remaining parts taken from reference TRBV5-4 and TRBJ2-3, reads ETGVTQSPTHLIKTRGQQVTLRCSSQSGHNTVSWYQQALGQGPQFIFQYYREEENGRGNFPPRFSGLQFPNYSSELNVNALELDDSALYLCASSLAVDSATDTQYFGPGTRLTVL.

The genes are TRBV7-9 and TRBJ2-3; TCRdb gives TRBD1 as the D gene, but with no DNA this cannot be confirmed. The V gene's germline CDR1 is SEHNR and CDR2 FQNEAQ (reference sequence). The length of the CDR3 is 16 residues. This CDR3 is CASSSGRRGFTDTQYF.

The rearrangement links TRBV6-5 to TRBJ2-2; TCRdb picks TRBD1, but there is no DNA to check that call. Germline assignment: CDR1 MNHEY and CDR2 SVGAGI. This CDR3 contains 16 residues. CDR3 residues: CASSYLEGGKGGELFF.

The CDR3 is CASREGGSYNEQFF. The rearrangement uses TRBV5-1 and TRBJ2-1; the D call of TRBD1 rests on TCRdb alone, since no DNA is present to check it. The CDR3 runs 14 residues. CDR1 is SGHRS and CDR2 is YFSETQ in the germline V gene.

The chain has TRBV20-1 and TRBJ1-1. The length of the CDR3 is 13 residues. CDR1 is DFQATT and CDR2 is SNEGSKA in the germline V gene (reference sequence). CDR3 in amino acids: CSAREPPRAEAFF.

This rearrangement joins TRBV10-1 to TRBJ1-3; no DNA is available, so the TRBD1 call from TCRdb remains unchecked. Looked up from germline, CDR1 is WNHNN and CDR2 is SYGVQD (reference sequence). The CDR3 has 19 amino acids. The CDR3 loop is CASSGETQGSLSSGNTIYF.

The rearrangement links TRBV20-1 to TRBJ2-3; with no DNA, the TCRdb D assignment of TRBD2 cannot be verified. Germline V gives CDR1 DFQATT, CDR2 SNEGSKA (reference sequence). This CDR3 comprises 13 residues. The CDR3 spells CSARDSGVDTQYF.

The V gene is TRBV3-1, the J gene TRBJ1-1; TCRdb's D call, TRBD1, is unchecked because there is no DNA. Germline V gene sequence: CDR1 LGHDT, CDR2 YNNKEL (reference sequence). The CDR3 length is 14 residues. CDR3: CASSQAGGNTEAFF.

The chain combines TRBV5-1 with TRBJ1-1. The CDR3 has 12 amino acids. Germline CDR1 reads SGHRS; CDR2 reads YFSETQ. CDR3 protein: CASSLEGPAAFF.

The chain combines TRBV10-1 with TRBJ1-1. Germline CDR1 and CDR2: WNHNN and SYGVQD (reference sequence). CDR3 length: 11 residues. The CDR3 is CASSGGTEAFF.

The chain links TRBV30 to TRBJ1-4. Germline assignment: CDR1 GTSNPN and CDR2 SVGIG (reference sequence). There are 13 residues in the CDR3. CDR3 sequence: CAWSVDGNEKLFF.

This clonotype is called medium-sized based on its frequency. The J gene is TRBJ2-3, the V gene TRBV5-6. The CDR3 length is 12 residues. CDR1 SGHDT and CDR2 YYEEEE come from the germline V gene. CDR3 sequence: CASSLSTDTQYF.

The chain couples TRBV18 to TRBJ2-6. Germline V lookup: CDR1 KGHSH, CDR2 LQKENI. The CDR3 runs 17 residues. The CDR3 sequence: CASSPTAAVPGANVLTF.

The V and J genes are TRBV11-2 and TRBJ2-6; TCRdb picks TRBD1, but there is no DNA to check that call. Germline CDR1 and CDR2: SGHAT and FQNNGV. This CDR3 is built from 18 residues. CDR3 region: CASSLARTGISGANVLTF.

Judged by frequency, this clonotype is medium-sized. The chain combines TRBV29-1 with TRBJ1-6; there is no DNA to check the TCRdb D call of TRBD1. The V gene's germline CDR1 is SQVTM and CDR2 ANQGSEA. The CDR3 runs to 13 residues. CDR3 protein: CSAGQGYNSPLHF. The variable domain in full, completed from reference TRBV29-1 and TRBJ1-6, reads SAVISQKPSRDICQRGTSLTIQCQVDSQVTMMFWYRQQPGQSLTLIATANQGSEATYESGFVIDKFPISRPNLTFSTLTVSNMSPEDSSIYLCSAGQGYNSPLHFGNGTRLTVT.

CDR3 residues: CASSLVYINTGELFF. This sequence joins TRBV5-6 and TRBJ2-2. The CDR3 totals 15 residues. CDR1 is SGHDT and CDR2 is YYEEEE in the germline V gene.

The rearrangement joins TRBV5-1 to TRBJ2-3; TCRdb returns TRBD1, unconfirmable since there is no DNA. CDR3 length: 13 residues. CDR1 is SGHRS and CDR2 is YFSETQ in the germline V gene. CDR3 sequence: CASSLGGADTQYF.

This clonotype ranks as medium-sized in terms of frequency. The chain couples TRBV7-6 to TRBJ1-4. Germline CDR1 and CDR2: SGHVS and FNYEAQ. The CDR3 runs to 14 residues. This chain's CDR3 is CASSLRDLNEKLFF.

J is TRBJ2-7 and V is TRBV6-5; with no DNA, the TCRdb D assignment of TRBD1 cannot be verified. Per germline, CDR1 MNHEY and CDR2 SVGAGI. The CDR3 consists of 13 residues. CDR3 region: CASSSRQGGEQYF.